This T cell receptor beta chain originates from a study of T cell repertoires in cytomegalovirus infection. Study context: Well-studied HLA-B-restricted CMV epitopes were used in the study alongside recently identified HLA-C-restricted ones. Shared public TCR beta signatures pointed to both CMV infection and a matching HLA type. General study findings and limits: Summed frequency of shared TCR beta families picked out CMV carriers who also had the relevant HLA. The ex vivo response was dominated by HLA-C-restricted CMV-specific TCR beta clonotypes.

TCRdb fed the reads into MiXCR, producing one record per CDR3 protein. The data hold about 140,000 distinct CDR3 sequences, with around 32% observed a single time. This clonotype was counted between two and nine times. Its antigen is not known. Unmatched junction bases numbered 2, after V lost 1 base and J lost 3 bases. CDR3 length equals 15 residues. Per the germline V gene, CDR1 is SGHTA and CDR2 is FQGTGA. The chain uses TRBV7-3 and TRBJ2-2; 7 bases are a match to TRBD1. The material was CD8+ T cells from cultured PBMCs, obtained from culture after CMV antigen stimulation. The sequence was obtained from a human donor in good health (CMV status not recorded). Some clones in this sample may be carry-over from other donors' samples. CDR3 sequence reads: CASSLKQGYTGELFF. CDR3 DNA sequence: TGTGCCAGCAGCTTAAAACAGGGGTACACCGGGGAGCTGTTTTTT.